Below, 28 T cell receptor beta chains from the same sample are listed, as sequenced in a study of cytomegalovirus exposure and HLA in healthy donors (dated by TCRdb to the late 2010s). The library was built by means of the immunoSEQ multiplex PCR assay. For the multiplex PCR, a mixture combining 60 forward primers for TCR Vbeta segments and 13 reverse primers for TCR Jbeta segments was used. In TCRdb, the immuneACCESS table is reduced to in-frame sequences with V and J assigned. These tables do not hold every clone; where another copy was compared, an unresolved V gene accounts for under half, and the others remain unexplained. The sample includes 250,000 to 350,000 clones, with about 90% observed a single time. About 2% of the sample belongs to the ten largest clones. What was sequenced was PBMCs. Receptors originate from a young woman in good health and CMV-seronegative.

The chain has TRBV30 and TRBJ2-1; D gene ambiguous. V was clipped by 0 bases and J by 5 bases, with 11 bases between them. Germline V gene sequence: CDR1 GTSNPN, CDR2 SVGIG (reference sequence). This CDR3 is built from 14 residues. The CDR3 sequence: CAWSVGRLNNEQFF. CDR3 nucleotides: TGTGCCTGGAGTGTGGGCAGGCTGAACAATGAGCAGTTCTTC.

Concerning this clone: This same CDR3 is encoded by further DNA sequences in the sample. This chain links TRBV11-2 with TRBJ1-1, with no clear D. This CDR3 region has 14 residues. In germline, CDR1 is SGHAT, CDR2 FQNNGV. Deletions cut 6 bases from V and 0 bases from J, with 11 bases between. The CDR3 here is CASSPGQLNTEAFF. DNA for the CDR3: TGTGCCAGCAGTCCTGGGCAGCTGAACACTGAAGCTTTCTTT.

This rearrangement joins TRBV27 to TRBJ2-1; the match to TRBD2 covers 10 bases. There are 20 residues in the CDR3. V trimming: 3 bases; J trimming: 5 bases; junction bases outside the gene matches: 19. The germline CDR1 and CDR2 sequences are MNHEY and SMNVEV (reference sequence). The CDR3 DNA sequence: TGTGCCAGCAGTTTCTTACCCCCCGATGGTAGCGGGGGGATCAACAATGAGCAGTTCTTC. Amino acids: CASSFLPPDGSGGINNEQFF.

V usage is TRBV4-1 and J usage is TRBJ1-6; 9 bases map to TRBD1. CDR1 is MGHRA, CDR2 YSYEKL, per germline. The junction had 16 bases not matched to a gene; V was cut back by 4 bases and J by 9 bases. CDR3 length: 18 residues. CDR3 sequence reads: CASSLSRAGTGRSSPLHF. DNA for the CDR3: TGCGCCAGCAGCCTCAGTAGGGCCGGGACAGGGAGAAGTTCACCCCTCCACTTT.

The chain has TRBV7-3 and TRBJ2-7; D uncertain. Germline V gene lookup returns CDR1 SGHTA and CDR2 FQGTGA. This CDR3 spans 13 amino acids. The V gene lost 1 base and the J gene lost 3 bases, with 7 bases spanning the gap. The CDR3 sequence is CASSLNPLYEQYF. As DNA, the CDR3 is TGTGCCAGCAGCTTAAATCCTCTCTACGAGCAGTACTTC.

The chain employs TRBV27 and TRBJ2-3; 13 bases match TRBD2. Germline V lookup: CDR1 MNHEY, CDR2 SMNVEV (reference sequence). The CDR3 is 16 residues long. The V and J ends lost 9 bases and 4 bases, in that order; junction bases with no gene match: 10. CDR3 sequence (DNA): TGTGCCAGTTCACTAGCGGGGGGGAATTTCGCAGATACGCAGTATTTT. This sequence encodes CASSLAGGNFADTQYF.

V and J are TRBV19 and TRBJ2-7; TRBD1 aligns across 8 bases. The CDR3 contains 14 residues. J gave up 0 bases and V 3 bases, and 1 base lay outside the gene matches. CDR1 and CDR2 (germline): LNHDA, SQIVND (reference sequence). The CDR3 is CASSMGQDSYEQYF. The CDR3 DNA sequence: TGTGCCAGTAGTATGGGACAGGACTCCTACGAGCAGTACTTC.

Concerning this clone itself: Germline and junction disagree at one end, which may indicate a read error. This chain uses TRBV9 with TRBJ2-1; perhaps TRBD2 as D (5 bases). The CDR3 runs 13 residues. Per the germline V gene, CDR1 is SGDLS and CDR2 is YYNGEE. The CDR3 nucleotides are TGTGCCAGCCGGGGTGGCTCCTACAGTGAGCAGTTCTTC. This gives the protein CASRGGSYSEQFF. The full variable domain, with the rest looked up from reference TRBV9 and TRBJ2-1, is DSGVTQTPKHLITATGQRVTLRCSPRSGDLSVYWYQQSLDQGLQFLIQYYNGEERAKGNILERFSAQQFPDLHSELNLSSLELGDSALYFCASRGGSYSEQFFGPGTRLTVL.

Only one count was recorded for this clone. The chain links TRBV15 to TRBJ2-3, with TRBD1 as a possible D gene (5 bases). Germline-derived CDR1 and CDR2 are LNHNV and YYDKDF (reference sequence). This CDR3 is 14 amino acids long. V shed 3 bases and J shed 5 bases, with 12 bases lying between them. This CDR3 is CATSSTHRGDTQYF. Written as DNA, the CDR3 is TGTGCCACCAGCAGTACTCATAGGGGAGATACGCAGTATTTT.

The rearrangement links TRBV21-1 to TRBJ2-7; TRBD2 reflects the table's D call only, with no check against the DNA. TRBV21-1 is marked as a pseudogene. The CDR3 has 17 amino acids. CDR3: CASSKDVFGTSILRGYF. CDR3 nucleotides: TGTGCCAGCAGCAAAGATGTATTCGGGACTAGTATTCTTAGGGGGTACTTC.

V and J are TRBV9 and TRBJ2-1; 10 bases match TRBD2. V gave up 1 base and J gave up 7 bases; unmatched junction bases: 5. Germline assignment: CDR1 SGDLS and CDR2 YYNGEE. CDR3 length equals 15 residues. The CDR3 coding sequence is TGTGCCAGCAGCGTAAGCGGGGGGGCCCATAATGAGCAGTTCTTC. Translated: CASSVSGGAHNEQFF.

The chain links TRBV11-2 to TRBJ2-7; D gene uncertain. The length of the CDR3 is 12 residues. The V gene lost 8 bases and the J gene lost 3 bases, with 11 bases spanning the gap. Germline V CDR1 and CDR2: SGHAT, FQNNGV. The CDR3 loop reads CASAFGGYEQYF. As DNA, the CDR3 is TGTGCCAGCGCCTTCGGCGGCTACGAGCAGTACTTC.

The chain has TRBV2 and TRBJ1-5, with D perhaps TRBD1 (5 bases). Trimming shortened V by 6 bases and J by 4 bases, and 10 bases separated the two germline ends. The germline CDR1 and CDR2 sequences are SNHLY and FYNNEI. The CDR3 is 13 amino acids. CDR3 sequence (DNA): TGTGCCAGCAGGCGACAGTTTAATCAGCCCCAGCATTTT. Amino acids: CASRRQFNQPQHF.

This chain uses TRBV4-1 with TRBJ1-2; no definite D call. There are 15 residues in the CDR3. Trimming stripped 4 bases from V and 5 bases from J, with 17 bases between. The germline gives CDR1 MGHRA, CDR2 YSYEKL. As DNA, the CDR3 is TGCGCCAGCAGCCGCGGCGGTGAAGTGGTATATGGCTACACCTTC. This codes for CASSRGGEVVYGYTF.

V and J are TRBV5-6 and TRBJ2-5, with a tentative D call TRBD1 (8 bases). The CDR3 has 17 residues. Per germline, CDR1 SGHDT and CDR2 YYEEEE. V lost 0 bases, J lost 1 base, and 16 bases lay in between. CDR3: CASSLGRGRGSQETQYF. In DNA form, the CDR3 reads TGTGCCAGCAGCTTGGGCAGGGGGCGCGGGAGCCAAGAGACCCAGTACTTC.

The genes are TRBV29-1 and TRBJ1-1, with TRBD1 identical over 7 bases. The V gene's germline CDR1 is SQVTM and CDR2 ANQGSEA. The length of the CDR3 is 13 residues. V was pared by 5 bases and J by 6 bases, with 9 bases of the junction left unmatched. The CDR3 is CSVTNRGRAEAFF. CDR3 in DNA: TGCAGCGTTACGAACAGGGGTCGCGCTGAAGCTTTCTTT.

The CDR3 DNA sequence: TGTGCCAGCAGTTTTTTCAAGAACACTGAAGCTTTCTTT. Its translation is CASSFFKNTEAFF. V is TRBV27 and J is TRBJ1-1; no clear D. Trimming removed 3 bases at V and 1 base at J, with 6 bases between. This CDR3 is built from 13 residues. Germline assignment: CDR1 MNHEY and CDR2 SMNVEV (reference sequence).

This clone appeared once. CDR3 residues: CASSPVGGAWDTQYF. CDR3 nucleotides: TGTGCCAGCTCACCGGTAGGGGGGGCCTGGGATACGCAGTATTTT. V is TRBV18 and J is TRBJ2-3; D possibly corresponds to TRBD2 (7 bases). The V end lost 3 bases, the J end lost 6 bases, and 16 bases lay between the germline ends. The germline V gene encodes CDR1 KGHSH and CDR2 LQKENI. This CDR3 contains 15 residues.

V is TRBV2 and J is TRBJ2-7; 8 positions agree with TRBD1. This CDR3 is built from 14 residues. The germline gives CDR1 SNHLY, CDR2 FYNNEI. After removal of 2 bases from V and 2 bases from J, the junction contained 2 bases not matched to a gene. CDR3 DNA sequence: TGTGCCAGCAGTGAACAGGGGGCGACCTACGAGCAGTACTTC. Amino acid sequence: CASSEQGATYEQYF.

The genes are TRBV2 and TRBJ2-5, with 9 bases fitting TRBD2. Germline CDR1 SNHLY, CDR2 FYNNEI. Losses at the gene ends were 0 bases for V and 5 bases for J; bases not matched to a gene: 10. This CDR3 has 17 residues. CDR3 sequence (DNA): TGTGCCAGCAGTGAAGCGCTTGGCGGGGGGGCTCGGGAGACCCAGTACTTC. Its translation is CASSEALGGGARETQYF.

The CDR3 region is CASGVNRANTEAFF. CDR3 nucleotide sequence: TGTGCCAGCGGCGTTAACAGGGCGAACACTGAAGCTTTCTTT. This chain uses TRBV27 with TRBJ1-1; possibly TRBD1 for D (6 bases). The V end was cut by 8 bases, the J end by 1 base, with 14 bases between. The CDR3 consists of 14 residues. Germline V gene lookup returns CDR1 MNHEY and CDR2 SMNVEV (reference sequence).

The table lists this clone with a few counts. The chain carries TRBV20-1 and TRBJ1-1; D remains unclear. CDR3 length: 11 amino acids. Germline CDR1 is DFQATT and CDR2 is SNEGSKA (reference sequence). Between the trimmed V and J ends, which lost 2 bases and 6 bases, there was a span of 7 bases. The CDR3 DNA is TGCAGTGCTAGACAGGTTTCTGAAGCTTTCTTT. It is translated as CSARQVSEAFF.

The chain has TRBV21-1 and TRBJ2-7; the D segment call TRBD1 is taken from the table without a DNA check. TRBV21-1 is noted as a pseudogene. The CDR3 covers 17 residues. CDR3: CASSISWGPGQDHEQYF. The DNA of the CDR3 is TGTGCCAGCAGCATCTCCTGGGGGCCGGGACAGGACCACGAGCAGTACTTC.

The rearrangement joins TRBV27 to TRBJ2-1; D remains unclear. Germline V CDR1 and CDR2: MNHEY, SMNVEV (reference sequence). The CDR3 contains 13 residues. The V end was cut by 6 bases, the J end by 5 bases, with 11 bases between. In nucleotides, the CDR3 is TGTGCCAGCAGCCCCTACAGAGACAATGAGCAGTTCTTC. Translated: CASSPYRDNEQFF.

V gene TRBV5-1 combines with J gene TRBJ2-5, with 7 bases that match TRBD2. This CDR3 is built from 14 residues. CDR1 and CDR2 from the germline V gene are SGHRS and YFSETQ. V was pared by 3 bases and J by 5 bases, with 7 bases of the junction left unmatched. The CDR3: CASSYAGVEETQYF. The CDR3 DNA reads TGCGCCAGCAGCTACGCGGGGGTTGAGGAGACCCAGTACTTC.

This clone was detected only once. CDR3 bases: TGTGCCGGACAAAGGCGGGGGGGTAGCACAGATACGCAGTATTTT. Its protein is CAGQRRGGSTDTQYF. The rearrangement joins TRBV2 to TRBJ2-3; 9 bases are a match to TRBD2. The junction had 9 bases not matched to a gene; V was cut back by 11 bases and J by 0 bases. The CDR3 covers 15 residues. Germline values: CDR1 SNHLY, CDR2 FYNNEI.

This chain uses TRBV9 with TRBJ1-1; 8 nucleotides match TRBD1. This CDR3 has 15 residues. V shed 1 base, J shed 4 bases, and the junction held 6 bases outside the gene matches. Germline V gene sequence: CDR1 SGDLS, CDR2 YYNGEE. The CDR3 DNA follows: TGTGCCAGCAGCGTACTTACAGGGGGATCCACTGAAGCTTTCTTT. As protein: CASSVLTGGSTEAFF.

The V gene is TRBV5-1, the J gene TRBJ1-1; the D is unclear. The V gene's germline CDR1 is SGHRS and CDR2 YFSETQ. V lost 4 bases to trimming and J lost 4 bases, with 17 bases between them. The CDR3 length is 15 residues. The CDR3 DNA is TGCGCCAGCAGCCCGTTTTCAGGAAGTGGCACTGAAGCTTTCTTT. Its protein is CASSPFSGSGTEAFF.